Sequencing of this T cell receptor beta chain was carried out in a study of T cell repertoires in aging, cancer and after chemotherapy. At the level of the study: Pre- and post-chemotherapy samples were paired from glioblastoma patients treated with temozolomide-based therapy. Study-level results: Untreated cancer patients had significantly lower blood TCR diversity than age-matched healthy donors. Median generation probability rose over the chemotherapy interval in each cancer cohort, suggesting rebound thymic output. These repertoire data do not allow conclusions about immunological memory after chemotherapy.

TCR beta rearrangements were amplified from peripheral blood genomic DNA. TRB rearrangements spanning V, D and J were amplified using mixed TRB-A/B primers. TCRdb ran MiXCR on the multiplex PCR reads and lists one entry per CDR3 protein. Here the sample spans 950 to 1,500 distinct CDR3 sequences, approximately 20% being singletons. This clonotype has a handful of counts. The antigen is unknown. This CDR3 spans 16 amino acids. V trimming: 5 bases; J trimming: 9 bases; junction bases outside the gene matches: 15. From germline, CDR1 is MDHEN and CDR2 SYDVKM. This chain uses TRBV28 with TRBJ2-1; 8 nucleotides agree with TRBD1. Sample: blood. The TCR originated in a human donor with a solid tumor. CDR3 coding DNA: TGTGCCAGCAGTCCCTATCCGCGGGACAGGACGGTTGAGCAGTTCTTC. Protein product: CASSPYPRDRTVEQFF.